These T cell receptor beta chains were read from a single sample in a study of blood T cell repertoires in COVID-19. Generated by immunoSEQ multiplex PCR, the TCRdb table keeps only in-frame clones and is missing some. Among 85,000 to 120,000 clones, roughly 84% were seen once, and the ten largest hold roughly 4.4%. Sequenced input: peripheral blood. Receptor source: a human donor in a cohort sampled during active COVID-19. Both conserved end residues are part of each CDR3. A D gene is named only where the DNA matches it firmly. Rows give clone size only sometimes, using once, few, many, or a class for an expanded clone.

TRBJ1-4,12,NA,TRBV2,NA,CASRREYEKLFF,TGTGCCAGCAGGCGCGAGTATGAAAAACTGTTTTTT
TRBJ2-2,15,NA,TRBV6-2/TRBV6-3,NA,CASSYFLGGTGELFF,TGTGCCAGCAGTTACTTCCTAGGGGGCACCGGGGAGCTGTTTTTT
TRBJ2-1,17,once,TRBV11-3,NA,CASSQAGSTERYNEQFF,TGTGCCAGCAGCCAGGCGGGGTCGACAGAGAGATACAATGAGCAGTTCTTC
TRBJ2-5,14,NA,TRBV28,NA,CASHRNGRAETQYF,TGTGCCAGCCACCGCAACGGCAGGGCCGAGACCCAGTACTTC
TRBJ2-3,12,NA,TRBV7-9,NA,CASSMGEDTQYF,TGTGCCAGCTCGATGGGGGAGGATACGCAGTATTTT
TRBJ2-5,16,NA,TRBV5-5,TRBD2,CASSSGLAQAGETQYF,TGTGCCAGCAGCTCGGGACTAGCCCAGGCGGGAGAGACCCAGTACTTC
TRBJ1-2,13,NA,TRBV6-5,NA,CASRGGRDYGYTF,TGTGCCAGCAGGGGGGGACGGGACTATGGCTACACCTTC
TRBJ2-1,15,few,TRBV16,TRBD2,CASSRNAGGLNEQFF,TGTGCCAGCAGCCGCAACGCGGGGGGCCTTAATGAGCAGTTCTTC
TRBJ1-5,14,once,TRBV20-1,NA,CSASLLSVRQPQHF,TGCAGTGCTAGTTTACTCTCGGTACGGCAGCCCCAGCATTTT
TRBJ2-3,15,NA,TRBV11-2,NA,CASSLRPARTDTQYF,TGTGCCAGCAGCCTGAGACCAGCGCGCACAGATACGCAGTATTTT
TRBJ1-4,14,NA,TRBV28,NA,CASSFGQLREKLFF,TGTGCCAGCAGCTTCGGACAGCTCCGGGAAAAACTGTTTTTT
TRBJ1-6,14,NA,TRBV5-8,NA,CASSNRQYNSPLHF,TGTGCCAGCAGCAACAGACAGTATAATTCACCCCTCCACTTT
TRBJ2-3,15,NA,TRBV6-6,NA,CASSYRRRNTDTQYF,TGTGCCAGCAGTTACCGCAGGAGGAACACAGATACGCAGTATTTT
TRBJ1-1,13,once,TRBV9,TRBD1,CASSVTGGAEAFF,TGTGCCAGCAGCGTCACAGGGGGCGCAGAGGCTTTCTTT
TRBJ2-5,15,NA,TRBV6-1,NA,CASSENPGEAKTQYF,TGTGCCAGCAGTGAAAATCCGGGGGAGGCAAAGACCCAGTACTTC
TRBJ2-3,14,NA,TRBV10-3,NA,CAISVAGNTDTQYF,TGTGCCATCAGTGTTGCGGGGAATACAGATACGCAGTATTTT
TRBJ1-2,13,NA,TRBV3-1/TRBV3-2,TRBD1,CASSATAGGGYTF,TGTGCCAGCAGCGCAACAGCAGGGGGCGGCTACACCTTC
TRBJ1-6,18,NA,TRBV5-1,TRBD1,CASSLGQGGSSYNSPLHF,TGCGCCAGCAGCTTGGGACAGGGGGGAAGCTCCTATAATTCACCCCTCCACTTT
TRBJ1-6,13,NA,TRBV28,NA,CASSLRHNSPLHF,TGTGCCAGCAGTTTGCGCCATAATTCACCCCTCCACTTT
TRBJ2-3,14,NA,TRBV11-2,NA,CASSLGGQSDTQYF,TGTGCCAGCAGCTTAGGGGGGCAGTCAGATACGCAGTATTTT
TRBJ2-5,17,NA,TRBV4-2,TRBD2,CASSRVTRASGQETQYF,TGTGCCAGCAGCCGGGTAACTCGGGCTAGCGGGCAAGAGACCCAGTACTTC
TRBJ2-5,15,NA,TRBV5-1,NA,CASSSTGIGQETQYF,TGCGCCAGCAGTAGTACGGGAATCGGCCAAGAGACCCAGTACTTC
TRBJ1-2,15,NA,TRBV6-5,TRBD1,CASSLTRQGAIGYTF,TGTGCCAGCAGTCTGACCAGACAGGGGGCCATTGGCTACACCTTC
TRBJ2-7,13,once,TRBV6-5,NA,CASSYPNSYEQYF,TGTGCCAGCAGTTACCCGAACAGCTACGAGCAGTACTTC
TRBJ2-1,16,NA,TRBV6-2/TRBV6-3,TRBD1,CASSSRQGSSYNEQFF,TGTGCCAGCAGTTCCCGACAGGGGAGCTCCTACAATGAGCAGTTCTTC
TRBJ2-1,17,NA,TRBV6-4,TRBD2,CASSVTSGAPWGNEQFF,TGTGCCAGCAGTGTGACTAGCGGGGCGCCCTGGGGCAATGAGCAGTTCTTC
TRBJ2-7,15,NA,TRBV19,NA,CASSIGFSINYEQYF,TGTGCCAGTAGTATAGGGTTTAGCATCAACTACGAGCAGTACTTC
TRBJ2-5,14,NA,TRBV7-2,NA,CASSSNGRQETQYF,TGTGCCAGCAGCTCAAATGGCAGACAAGAGACCCAGTACTTC
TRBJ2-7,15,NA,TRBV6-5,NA,CASSPPGAARGEQYF,TGTGCCAGCAGTCCCCCAGGGGCTGCCCGGGGCGAGCAGTACTTC
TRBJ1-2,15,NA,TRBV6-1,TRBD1,CASSKATGAYYGYTF,TGTGCCAGCAGTAAAGCGACAGGGGCGTACTATGGCTACACCTTC
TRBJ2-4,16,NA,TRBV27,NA,CASSFSWQGRGNIQYF,TGTGCCAGCAGTTTTAGTTGGCAGGGGAGGGGAAACATTCAGTACTTC
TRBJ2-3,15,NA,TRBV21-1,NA,CASSPVRQGTDTQYF,TGTGCCAGCAGCCCCGTCCGACAGGGCACAGATACGCAGTATTTT
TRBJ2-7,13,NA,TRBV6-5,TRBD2,CASRSGGAREQYF,TGTGCCAGCAGGAGCGGGGGGGCGAGGGAGCAGTACTTC
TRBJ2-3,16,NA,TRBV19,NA,CASSNSWAGHTDTQYF,TGTGCCAGTAGTAATTCCTGGGCGGGGCACACAGATACGCAGTATTTT
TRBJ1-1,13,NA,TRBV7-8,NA,CASSQGGNTEAFF,TGTGCCAGCAGCCAGGGAGGGAACACTGAAGCTTTCTTT
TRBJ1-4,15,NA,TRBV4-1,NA,CASSQGYRGNEKLFF,TGCGCCAGCAGCCAAGGGTATCGCGGGAACGAAAAACTGTTTTTT
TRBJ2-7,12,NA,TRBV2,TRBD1,CAAANRGYEQYF,TGTGCCGCGGCAAACAGGGGCTACGAGCAGTACTTC
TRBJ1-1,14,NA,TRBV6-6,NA,CASRRNLPDTEAFF,TGTGCCAGCAGGAGGAACCTTCCCGACACTGAAGCTTTCTTT
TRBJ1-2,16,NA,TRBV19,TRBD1,CASSGANRGSNYGYTF,TGTGCCAGTAGTGGTGCTAACAGGGGCTCTAACTATGGCTACACCTTC
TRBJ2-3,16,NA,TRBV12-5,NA,CASGYSPGTGPDTQYF,TGTGCTAGTGGTTACTCTCCGGGGACTGGCCCCGATACGCAGTATTTT
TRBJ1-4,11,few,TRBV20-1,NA,CSASFNEKLFF,TGCAGTGCTTCTTTTAATGAAAAACTGTTTTTT
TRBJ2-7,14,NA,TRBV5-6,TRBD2,CASRRRGGGYEQYF,TGTGCCAGCAGAAGGCGGGGGGGCGGGTACGAGCAGTACTTC